This T cell receptor beta chain was sequenced during a study of blood T cell repertoires in COVID-19. Study-level information: There were acute and convalescent COVID-19 samples, and they came from the United States, Italy and Spain. PBMCs, B-cell-depleted T cells, or T cells were the source of the cDNA or gDNA that made up the material.

The assay was immunoSEQ multiplex PCR, and TCRdb's table has in-frame clones only and misses some. The sample lists around 250,000 clones, approximately 85% seen once, with roughly 1.9% in the top ten. Unmatched junction bases numbered 9, after V lost 6 bases and J lost 2 bases. Germline CDR1 reads MDHEN; CDR2 reads SYDVKM. This CDR3 contains 16 residues. Each participant's cohort was designated according to participant-reported clinical history. Sequences were obtained from PBMCs or T cells enriched from blood (not recorded which). The chain uses TRBV28 and TRBJ2-3; 9 positions agree with TRBD1. This clonotype originated in a woman in her 50s who had recovered from COVID-19. The CDR3 loop is CASSHTGGKSTDTQYF. The CDR3 DNA reads TGTGCCAGCAGCCACACAGGGGGCAAATCCACAGATACGCAGTATTTT.